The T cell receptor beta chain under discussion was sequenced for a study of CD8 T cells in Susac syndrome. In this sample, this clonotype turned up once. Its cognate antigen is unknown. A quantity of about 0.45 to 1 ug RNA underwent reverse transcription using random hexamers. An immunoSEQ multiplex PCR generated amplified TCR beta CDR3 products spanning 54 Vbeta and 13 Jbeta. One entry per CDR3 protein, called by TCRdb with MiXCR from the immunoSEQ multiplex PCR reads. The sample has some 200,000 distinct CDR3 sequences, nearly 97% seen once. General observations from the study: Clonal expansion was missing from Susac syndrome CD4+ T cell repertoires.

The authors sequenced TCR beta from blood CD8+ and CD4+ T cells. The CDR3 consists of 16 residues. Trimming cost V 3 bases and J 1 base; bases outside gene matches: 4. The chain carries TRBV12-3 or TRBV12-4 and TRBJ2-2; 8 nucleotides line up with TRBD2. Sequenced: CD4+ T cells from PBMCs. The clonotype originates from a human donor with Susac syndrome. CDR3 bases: TGTGCCAGCAGTTTCGGTAGCGGGGAGAACACCGGGGAGCTGTTTTTT. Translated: CASSFGSGENTGELFF.